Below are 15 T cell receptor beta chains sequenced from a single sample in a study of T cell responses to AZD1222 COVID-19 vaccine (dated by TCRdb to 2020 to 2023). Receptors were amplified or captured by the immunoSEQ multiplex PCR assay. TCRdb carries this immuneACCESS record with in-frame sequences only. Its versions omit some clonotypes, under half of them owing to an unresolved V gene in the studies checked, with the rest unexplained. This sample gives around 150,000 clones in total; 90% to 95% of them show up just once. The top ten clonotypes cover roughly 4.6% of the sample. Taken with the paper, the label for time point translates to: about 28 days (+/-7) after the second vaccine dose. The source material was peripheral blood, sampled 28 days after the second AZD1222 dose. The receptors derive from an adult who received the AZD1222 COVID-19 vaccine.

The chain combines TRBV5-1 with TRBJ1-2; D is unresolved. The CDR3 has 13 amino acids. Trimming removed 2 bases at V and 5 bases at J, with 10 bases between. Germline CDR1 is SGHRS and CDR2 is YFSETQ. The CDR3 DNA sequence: TGCGCCAGCAGCTTTGAAATAGGGTATGGCTACACCTTC. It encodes CASSFEIGYGYTF. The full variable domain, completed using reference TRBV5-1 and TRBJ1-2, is KAGVTQTPRYLIKTRGQQVTLSCSPISGHRSVSWYQQTPGQGLQFLFEYFSETQRNKGNFPGRFSGRQFSNSRSEMNVSTLELGDSALYLCASSFEIGYGYTFGSGTRLTVV.

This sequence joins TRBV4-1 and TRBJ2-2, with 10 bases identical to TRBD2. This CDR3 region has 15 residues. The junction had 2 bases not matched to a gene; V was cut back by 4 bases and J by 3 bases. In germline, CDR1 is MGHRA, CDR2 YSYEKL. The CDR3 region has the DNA TGCGCCAGCAGCCCGCTAGCGGGAGACACCGGGGAGCTGTTTTTT. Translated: CASSPLAGDTGELFF.

The CDR3 DNA reads as TGTGCCAGCGTAATCGGGGGTTTTGCCGGGGAGCTGTTTTTT. Amino acids: CASVIGGFAGELFF. V and J are TRBV28 and TRBJ2-2, with D possibly TRBD2 on 6 matching bases. The V end lost 8 bases, the J end lost 6 bases, and 16 bases lay between the germline ends. The CDR3 is 14 residues long. Germline CDR1 and CDR2: MDHEN and SYDVKM.

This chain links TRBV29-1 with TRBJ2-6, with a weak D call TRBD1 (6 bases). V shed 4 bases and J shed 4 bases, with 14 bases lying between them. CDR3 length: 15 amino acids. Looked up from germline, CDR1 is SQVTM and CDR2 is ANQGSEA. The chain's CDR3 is CSVAPTGLGANVLTF. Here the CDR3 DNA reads TGCAGCGTTGCCCCAACAGGGTTAGGGGCCAACGTCCTGACTTTC. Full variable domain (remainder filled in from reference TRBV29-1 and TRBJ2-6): SAVISQKPSRDICQRGTSLTIQCQVDSQVTMMFWYRQQPGQSLTLIATANQGSEATYESGFVIDKFPISRPNLTFSTLTVSNMSPEDSSIYLCSVAPTGLGANVLTFGAGSRLTVL.

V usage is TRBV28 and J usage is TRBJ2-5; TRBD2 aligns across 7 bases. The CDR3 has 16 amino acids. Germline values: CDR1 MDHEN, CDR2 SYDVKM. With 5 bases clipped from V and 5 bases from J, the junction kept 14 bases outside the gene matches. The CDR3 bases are TGTGCCAGCAGTCTCCTTCGGACTAGTGAGGATGAGACCCAGTACTTC. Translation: CASSLLRTSEDETQYF.

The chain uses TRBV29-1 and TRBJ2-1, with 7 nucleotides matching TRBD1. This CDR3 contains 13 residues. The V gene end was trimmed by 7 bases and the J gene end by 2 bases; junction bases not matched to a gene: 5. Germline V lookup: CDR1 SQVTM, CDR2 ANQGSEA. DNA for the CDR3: TGCAGCGGTTCACAGGGGACCTACAATGAGCAGTTCTTC. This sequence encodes CSGSQGTYNEQFF.

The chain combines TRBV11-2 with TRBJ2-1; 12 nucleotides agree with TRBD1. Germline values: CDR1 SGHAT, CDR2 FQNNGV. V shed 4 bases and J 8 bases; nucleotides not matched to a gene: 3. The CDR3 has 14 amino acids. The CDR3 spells CASSSRDRGHEQFF. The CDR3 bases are TGTGCCAGCAGCTCCCGGGACAGGGGGCATGAGCAGTTCTTC.

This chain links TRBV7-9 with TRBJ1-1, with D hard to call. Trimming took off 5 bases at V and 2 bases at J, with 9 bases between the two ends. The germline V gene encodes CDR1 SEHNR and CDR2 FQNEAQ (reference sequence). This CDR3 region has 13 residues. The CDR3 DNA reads TGTGCCAGCAGCGTGACACAAAACACTGAAGCTTTCTTT. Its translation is CASSVTQNTEAFF.

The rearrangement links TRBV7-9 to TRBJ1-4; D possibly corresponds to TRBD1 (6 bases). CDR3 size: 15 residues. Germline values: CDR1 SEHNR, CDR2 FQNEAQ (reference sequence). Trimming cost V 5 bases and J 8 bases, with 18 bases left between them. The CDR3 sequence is CASSPWAGASEKLFF. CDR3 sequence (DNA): TGTGCCAGCAGCCCATGGGCAGGGGCCTCGGAAAAACTGTTTTTT.

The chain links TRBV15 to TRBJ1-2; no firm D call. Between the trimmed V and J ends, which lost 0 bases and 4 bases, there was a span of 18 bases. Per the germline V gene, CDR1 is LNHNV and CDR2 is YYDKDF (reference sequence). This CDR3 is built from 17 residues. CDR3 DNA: TGTGCCACCAGCAGAGACTTCTTGGCCCGGGAGGGCTATGGCTACACCTTC. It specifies CATSRDFLAREGYGYTF.

The CDR3 here is CASGPGQGNYGYTF. The CDR3, as DNA: TGTGCCAGCGGCCCGGGACAGGGGAACTATGGCTACACCTTC. This rearrangement joins TRBV28 to TRBJ1-2; 10 bases match TRBD1. The CDR3 has 14 residues. V lost 8 bases to trimming and J lost 2 bases; unmatched junction nucleotides: 5. The germline gives CDR1 MDHEN, CDR2 SYDVKM.

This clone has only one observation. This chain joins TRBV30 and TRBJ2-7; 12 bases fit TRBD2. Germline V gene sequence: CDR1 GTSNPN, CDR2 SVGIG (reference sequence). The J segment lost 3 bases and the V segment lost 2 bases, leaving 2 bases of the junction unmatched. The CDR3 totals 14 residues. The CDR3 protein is CAWSMGLAGYEQYF. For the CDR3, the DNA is TGTGCCTGGAGTATGGGACTAGCGGGCTACGAGCAGTACTTC.

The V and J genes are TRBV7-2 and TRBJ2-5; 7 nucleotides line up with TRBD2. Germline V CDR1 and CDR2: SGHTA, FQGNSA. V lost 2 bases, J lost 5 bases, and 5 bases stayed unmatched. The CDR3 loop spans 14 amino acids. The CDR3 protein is CASSLSGGTETQYF. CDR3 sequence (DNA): TGTGCCAGCAGCTTATCCGGGGGGACTGAGACCCAGTACTTC.

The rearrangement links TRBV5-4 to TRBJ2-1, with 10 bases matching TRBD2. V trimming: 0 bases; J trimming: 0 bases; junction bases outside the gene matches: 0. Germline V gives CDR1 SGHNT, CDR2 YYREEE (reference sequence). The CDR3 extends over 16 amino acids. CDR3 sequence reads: CASSLASGGSYNEQFF. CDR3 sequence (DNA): TGTGCCAGCAGCTTGGCTAGCGGGGGCTCCTACAATGAGCAGTTCTTC.

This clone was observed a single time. The CDR3 sequence is CASTYSGTSGSRVTDTQYF. The CDR3 coding sequence is TGTGCCAGCACCTATTCCGGGACTAGCGGGAGCAGGGTGACAGATACGCAGTATTTT. The chain uses TRBV2 and TRBJ2-3; 14 bases fit TRBD2. This CDR3 has 19 residues. Germline V gives CDR1 SNHLY, CDR2 FYNNEI. Trimming took 7 bases from V and 3 from J; bases not matched to a gene: 15.